The 12 T cell receptor beta chains in this list originate from one sample, sequenced in a study of blood T cells in healthy people across ages. A second PCR, run for roughly 7 to 12 cycles, used a sample-barcoded 5' primer plus a J-beta primer mix. Each CDR3 protein gets one entry after TCRdb re-called the 5' RACE reads with MiXCR. Among about 760,000 distinct CDR3 sequences listed, around a quarter were seen once. These data were also filed under a second study, of T cells of mothers and their children.

Sample: blood. The receptor set was obtained from a boy younger than 18 in good health.

This clonotype has ten or more counts. The chain recombines TRBV25-1 with TRBJ2-5; the D gene is possibly TRBD1 (6 bases). CDR3 length equals 13 residues. Germline CDR1 reads MGHDK; CDR2 reads SYGVNS. V was pared by 5 bases and J by 5 bases, with 12 bases between. The CDR3: CASSPTRGETQYF. As DNA, the CDR3 is TGTGCCAGCAGTCCAACCAGGGGTGAGACCCAGTACTTC.

This chain links TRBV29-1 with TRBJ2-3; D unresolved. From germline, CDR1 is SQVTM and CDR2 ANQGSEA. The CDR3 is made up of 15 amino acids. The V and J ends lost 0 bases and 5 bases respectively, with 15 bases between them. CDR3 DNA: TGCAGCGTTGAAGATCATGACACTCCTGAAGATACGCAGTATTTT. It encodes CSVEDHDTPEDTQYF.

The chain uses TRBV12-5 and TRBJ2-1; D gene unclear. Between the trimmed V and J ends, which lost 2 bases and 0 bases, there was a span of 11 bases. The CDR3 covers 16 residues. The germline gives CDR1 LGHNT, CDR2 FRNRAP. CDR3 amino acids: CASGLIYTSSYNEQFF. DNA of the CDR3: TGTGCTAGTGGTTTGATTTACACGAGCTCCTACAATGAGCAGTTCTTC.

Only one count was recorded for this clonotype. An end of the junction does not agree with germline; a read error may underlie this. This chain connects TRBV10-3 to TRBJ1-1, with D possibly TRBD1 on 5 matching bases. CDR3 length: 16 amino acids. From germline, CDR1 is ENHRY and CDR2 SYGVKD. The CDR3: CAISESDRNMNTEASF. In DNA form, the CDR3 reads TGTGCCATCAGTGAGTCCGACAGAAACATGAACACTGAAGCTTCCTTT.

This clonotype came up a few times. The chain has TRBV7-2 and TRBJ1-5, with a weak D call TRBD1 (5 bases). The germline gives CDR1 SGHTA, CDR2 FQGNSA. V shed 0 bases and J shed 3 bases, with 6 bases lying between them. CDR3 size: 14 residues. CDR3 sequence (DNA): TGTGCCAGCAGCTTAGCAGGGGTCAATCAGCCCCAGCATTTT. Translation: CASSLAGVNQPQHF.

A word on this clonotype: A clone one base away is much larger, so this may be a read error. The V call is TRBV9, the J call TRBJ1-5, with D unresolved. The CDR3 extends over 13 amino acids. Germline CDR1 SGDLS, CDR2 YYNGEE. Trimming took 4 bases from V and 5 from J, leaving 10 bases between them. CDR3 loop: CASSFDGDQPQHF. The CDR3 DNA is TGTGCCAGCAGCTTCGACGGGGATCAGCCCCAGCATTTT.

This sequence joins TRBV5-1 and TRBJ2-1; D is unclear. The germline V gene encodes CDR1 SGHRS and CDR2 YFSETQ. The germline V and J ends were trimmed by 4 bases and 5 bases, with 7 bases remaining between them. This CDR3 spans 12 amino acids. The DNA for the CDR3 is TGCGCCAGCAGCCCATTCAACAATGAGCAGTTCTTC. Residues: CASSPFNNEQFF.

This clonotype has a handful of counts. The chain has TRBV4-1 and TRBJ2-7; D is possibly TRBD1 or TRBD2 (5 bases each). The CDR3 is 14 residues long. The germline gives CDR1 MGHRA, CDR2 YSYEKL. Between the trimmed V and J ends, which lost 4 bases and 6 bases, there was a span of 16 bases. In DNA form, the CDR3 reads TGCGCCAGCAGCCTTAACAGGTTCGAGGGCGAGCAGTACTTC. Protein product: CASSLNRFEGEQYF.

A remark on this clonotype: At one of its ends the junction is not consistent with the germline gene, which may arise from a read error. The genes are TRBV12-3 or TRBV12-4 and TRBJ2-3; D remains unclear. The length of the CDR3 is 16 residues. Written as DNA, the CDR3 is TGTGCCGGCAGTCCAAGGGCCCCCCGGGGCACAGATACGCAGTATTTT. Translating it yields CAGSPRAPRGTDTQYF.

Note on this clonotype: The conserved final phenylalanine or tryptophan is absent from the CDR3, which likely points to a read error. For the CDR3, the DNA is TGCGCCAGCAGCTCGGGGACAGCTGAAGCTTTCCTT. This codes for CASSSGTAEAFL. This chain connects TRBV5-1 to TRBJ1-1, with TRBD1 matching over 7 bases. CDR1 is SGHRS, CDR2 YFSETQ, per germline. The J segment lost 6 bases and the V segment lost 3 bases, leaving 2 bases of the junction unmatched. The CDR3 runs 12 residues.

The V call is TRBV29-1, the J call TRBJ1-2; D remains unclear. The length of the CDR3 is 13 residues. CDR1 is SQVTM and CDR2 is ANQGSEA in the germline V gene. V dropped 2 bases and J dropped 8 bases, with 15 bases sitting between them. DNA for the CDR3: TGCAGCGTTGAAAAGCGAGATAACACCGGCTACACCTTC. This encodes CSVEKRDNTGYTF.

This clonotype turned up a few times. A read error may account for a junction end that differs from germline. The chain recombines TRBV4-3 with TRBJ2-5; 8 bases line up with TRBD1. The J call is in doubt because the DNA end fits TRBJ2-1 better. The CDR3 spans 15 residues. CDR1 LGHNA and CDR2 YSLEER come from the germline V gene. The CDR3 DNA sequence: TGCGTCAGCAGCCATGGGACAGGCCTTTACAATGAGCAGTTCTTC. This gives the protein CVSSHGTGLYNEQFF.